The 10 T cell receptor beta chains presented below share a single source sample, sequenced in a study of blood T cell repertoires in COVID-19. This table comes from immunoSEQ multiplex PCR, and its TCRdb copy is limited to in-frame clones, with some not included. Of roughly 82,000 clones listed, around 82% are singletons. The sample taken for sequencing was peripheral blood. The receptors derive from a woman aged 55-69 years with acute or convalescent COVID-19.

The chain carries TRBV7-2 and TRBJ2-6; 7 bases map to TRBD1. J gave up 2 bases and V 5 bases, and 3 bases lay outside the gene matches. Germline V gives CDR1 SGHTA, CDR2 FQGNSA. The CDR3 sequence is 15 residues long. CDR3 amino acids: CASSLDRAGANVLTF. CDR3 nucleotide sequence: TGTGCCAGCAGCCTCGACAGGGCTGGGGCCAACGTCCTGACTTTC.

The chain joins TRBV9 to TRBJ2-5; D is perhaps TRBD2 (6 bases). The CDR3 length is 14 residues. The V end was cut by 3 bases, the J end by 4 bases, with 13 bases between. Germline loops: CDR1 SGDLS, CDR2 YYNGEE. The CDR3 nucleotides read TGTGCCAGCAGCGATCTAGCGTCCGGAGAGACCCAGTACTTC. This sequence encodes CASSDLASGETQYF.

V gene TRBV6-6 combines with J gene TRBJ1-3, with TRBD1 identical over 7 bases. V dropped 5 bases and J dropped 0; count of bases not matched to a gene: 19. Germline CDR1 and CDR2: MNHNY and SVGAGI (reference sequence). The CDR3 is made up of 20 amino acids. The CDR3 sequence: CASSRNPGTASWSSGNTIYF. The CDR3 nucleotides are TGTGCCAGCAGTCGCAATCCCGGGACAGCGTCGTGGAGCTCTGGAAACACCATATATTTT.

This rearrangement joins TRBV25-1 to TRBJ2-3, with 8 bases that match TRBD2. The germline gives CDR1 MGHDK, CDR2 SYGVNS. The V gene end was trimmed by 4 bases and the J gene end by 4 bases; junction bases not matched to a gene: 10. This CDR3 has 16 residues. The DNA of the CDR3 is TGTGCCAGCAGTGCCTCCTTCGCGGGGGGCCCAGATACGCAGTATTTT. Protein: CASSASFAGGPDTQYF.

This chain connects TRBV7-3 to TRBJ1-6, with 8 bases aligning to TRBD1. Germline V gene data show CDR1 as SGHTA and CDR2 as FQGTGA. V dropped 5 bases and J dropped 10; count of bases not matched to a gene: 4. There are 13 residues in the CDR3. CDR3 amino acids: CASSADRVSPLHF. The CDR3 nucleotides are TGTGCCAGCAGCGCGGACAGGGTCTCACCCCTCCACTTT.

This clone was observed a single time. This sequence joins TRBV30 and TRBJ1-2; 8 nucleotides align to TRBD1. CDR1 and CDR2 (germline): GTSNPN, SVGIG (reference sequence). The V gene end was trimmed by 2 bases and the J gene end by 6 bases; junction bases not matched to a gene: 14. This CDR3 contains 16 residues. DNA for the CDR3: TGTGCCTGGAGTCCCGGCCGAGGACAGGGTTGGAATGGCTACACCTTC. This sequence encodes CAWSPGRGQGWNGYTF.

With respect to this clone: At one end the junction does not follow the germline gene, possibly because of a read error. The CDR3 loop is CARRADSNEKLFF. The DNA of the CDR3 is TGTGCCAGGAGGGCAGATTCTAATGAAAAACTGTTTTTT. The chain employs TRBV30 and TRBJ1-4, with D uncertain. Germline V gene data show CDR1 as GTSNPN and CDR2 as SVGIG (reference sequence). The CDR3 is made up of 13 amino acids.

The rearrangement joins TRBV30 to TRBJ1-4; 12 nucleotides agree with TRBD1. This CDR3 comprises 14 residues. CDR1 and CDR2 from the germline V gene are GTSNPN and SVGIG (reference sequence). V was clipped by 3 bases and J by 10 bases; unmatched bases: 6. The CDR3 DNA reads TGTGCCTGGAGCGGACCGGGACAGGGGGCAAAACTGTTTTTT. This gives the protein CAWSGPGQGAKLFF. The whole variable domain, filled in from reference TRBV30 and TRBJ1-4, reads SQTIHQWPATLVQPVGSPLSLECTVEGTSNPNLYWYRQAAGRGLQLLFYSVGIGQISSEVPQNLSASRPQDRQFILSSKKLLLSDSGFYLCAWSGPGQGAKLFFGSGTQLSVL.

The chain has TRBV5-1 and TRBJ1-1; the match to TRBD1 covers 10 bases. V trimming: 0 bases; J trimming: 3 bases; junction bases outside the gene matches: 2. CDR3 length: 15 residues. Germline values: CDR1 SGHRS, CDR2 YFSETQ. CDR3 protein: CASSLGQGAYTEAFF. Here the CDR3 DNA reads TGCGCCAGCAGCTTGGGACAGGGGGCTTACACTGAAGCTTTCTTT.

This clone has a handful of counts. The rearrangement uses TRBV12-3 or TRBV12-4 and TRBJ1-5; D possibly corresponds to TRBD1 (5 bases). The CDR3 has 13 amino acids. V shed 3 bases and J shed 4 bases, with 7 bases lying between them. CDR3 residues: CASSLDKNQPQHF. The DNA of the CDR3 is TGTGCCAGCAGTTTGGACAAGAATCAGCCCCAGCATTTT.